Below are 30 T cell receptor beta chains sequenced from a single sample in a study of low-dose radiotherapy and immunotherapy resistance in tumors. Regarding time point: before trial treatment. TRAV and TRBV primers primed cDNA for both TCRalpha and TCRbeta. With a constant-region primer and a V-primer adapter, TCRs were subjected to about 20 PCR cycles of amplification. Via MiXCR, TCRdb re-called the reads, giving one row per CDR3 protein. The sample carries some 88,000 distinct CDR3 sequences, 9.4% recorded once. Here the sequenced sample was PBMCs, taken before treatment. Receptors originate from a male donor with prostate cancer.

This clonotype has at least ten counts. The V and J genes are TRBV7-2 and TRBJ2-1, with 7 bases matching TRBD2. V dropped 1 base and J dropped 0; count of bases not matched to a gene: 9. Germline V gene data show CDR1 as SGHTA and CDR2 as FQGNSA. This CDR3 is built from 18 residues. The CDR3 coding sequence is TGTGCCAGCAGCTTAGTGGGGACGACTAGCAACTCCTACAATGAGCAGTTCTTC. This translates into CASSLVGTTSNSYNEQFF.

There are many counts of this clonotype. The gene calls are TRBV9 and TRBJ2-1; 13 bases align to TRBD2. V shed 6 bases, J shed 7 bases, and the junction held 7 bases outside the gene matches. This CDR3 contains 15 residues. From germline, CDR1 is SGDLS and CDR2 YYNGEE. The CDR3 here is CASTALAGGRNEQFF. The CDR3 DNA reads TGTGCCAGCACCGCACTAGCGGGAGGGAGGAATGAGCAGTTCTTC.

At least ten counts were recorded for this clonotype. This chain connects TRBV7-8 to TRBJ2-5; TRBD2 aligns across 12 bases. Germline V gene data show CDR1 as SGHVS and CDR2 as FQNEAQ. The trim removed 1 base at V and 13 bases at J, leaving 4 bases unmatched. There are 13 residues in the CDR3. This CDR3 is CASSLGTSGDRYF. The CDR3 bases are TGTGCCAGCAGCTTAGGGACTAGCGGGGACCGGTACTTC.

This clonotype was detected ten times or more. The chain couples TRBV19 to TRBJ1-2, with unresolved D. The length of the CDR3 is 14 residues. V was trimmed by 3 bases and J by 0 bases, leaving 8 bases between them. CDR1 is LNHDA and CDR2 is SQIVND in the germline V gene (reference sequence). CDR3 region: CASSIPGTNYGYTF. The CDR3 coding sequence is TGTGCCAGTAGTATTCCGGGAACTAACTATGGCTACACCTTC.

The sample holds many counts of this clonotype. CDR3 residues: CASSSGGVWEKLFF. In DNA form, the CDR3 reads TGCGCCAGCAGCTCCGGGGGAGTATGGGAAAAACTGTTTTTT. The chain employs TRBV5-1 and TRBJ1-4; perhaps TRBD1 as D (5 bases). V was shortened by 3 bases and J by 8 bases, with 14 bases between the two germline ends. CDR1 and CDR2 (germline): SGHRS, YFSETQ. The CDR3 runs 14 residues.

Ten or more counts support this clonotype. This rearrangement joins TRBV19 to TRBJ1-4, with 11 nucleotides matching TRBD1. V trimming: 6 bases; J trimming: 7 bases; junction bases outside the gene matches: 4. CDR3 size: 14 residues. Germline loops: CDR1 LNHDA, CDR2 SQIVND (reference sequence). The CDR3 loop reads CASRMDRGREKLFF. The CDR3 bases are TGTGCCAGTAGGATGGACAGGGGGCGTGAAAAACTGTTTTTT.

The chain couples TRBV6-2 or TRBV6-3 to TRBJ2-7; a possible D gene is TRBD2 (5 bases). This CDR3 comprises 19 residues. Germline CDR1 and CDR2: MNHEY and SVGEGT. Trimming pared 2 bases from V and 2 bases from J, leaving 25 bases between. CDR3 region: CASSYGHPNGLAVTYEQYF. In DNA, the CDR3 is TGTGCCAGCAGTTACGGCCACCCAAATGGGCTAGCAGTAACCTACGAGCAGTACTTC.

This clonotype was seen ten or more times. The germline gene is not matched at one end of the junction; a read error may be the cause. The gene calls are TRBV4-2 and TRBJ2-7; TRBD2 agrees at 8 bases. CDR1 and CDR2 (germline): LGHNA, YNFKEQ. This CDR3 contains 17 residues. CDR3 protein: CASSPTSGLAASSEQYF. The CDR3 DNA reads as TGTGCCAGCAGCCCCACCTCAGGACTAGCTGCCTCCTCCGAGCAGTACTTC.

This clonotype was observed at least ten times. The V and J genes are TRBV28 and TRBJ2-1, with no clear D. Between the trimmed V and J ends, which lost 6 bases and 9 bases, there was a span of 12 bases. This CDR3 region has 12 residues. Looked up from germline, CDR1 is MDHEN and CDR2 is SYDVKM. The CDR3 DNA reads TGTGCCAGCAGCCGCGAGTGGGGTGAGCAGTTCTTC. Translating it yields CASSREWGEQFF.

This clonotype was seen at least ten times. V and J are TRBV15 and TRBJ2-1; 14 nucleotides line up with TRBD2. With V trimmed by 2 bases and J by 9 bases, 3 bases remained unmatched. The CDR3 has 15 residues. Germline CDR1 LNHNV, CDR2 YYDKDF (reference sequence). This CDR3 is CATSRSGLAGGEQFF. DNA for the CDR3: TGTGCCACCAGCAGATCCGGACTAGCGGGAGGTGAGCAGTTCTTC.

At least ten counts were recorded for this clonotype. This sequence joins TRBV27 and TRBJ2-5, with 7 bases aligning to TRBD1. J lost 5 bases, V lost 7 bases, and 13 bases had no gene match. The CDR3 is made up of 15 amino acids. Germline V gene sequence: CDR1 MNHEY, CDR2 SMNVEV (reference sequence). The DNA for the CDR3 is TGTGCCAGCATGCCCCCCTGGACAGGTCGGGAGACCCAGTACTTC. It yields the protein CASMPPWTGRETQYF.

This clonotype was observed at least ten times. The chain is built from TRBV4-1 and TRBJ2-5; D may correspond to TRBD1 or TRBD2 (5 bases each). CDR1 is MGHRA, CDR2 YSYEKL, per germline. The CDR3 is made up of 16 amino acids. V lost 4 bases and J 5 bases, leaving 20 bases between the germline ends. The CDR3 is CASSRGSGSWGETQYF. CDR3 bases: TGCGCCAGCAGCCGAGGGAGCGGCAGCTGGGGGGAGACCCAGTACTTC.

There are many counts of this clonotype. This chain connects TRBV5-1 to TRBJ2-2, with D possibly matching TRBD2 (5 bases). This CDR3 contains 14 residues. V was clipped by 4 bases and J by 3 bases, with 10 bases between them. Germline CDR1 reads SGHRS; CDR2 reads YFSETQ. This CDR3 is CASSPGVDTGELFF. CDR3 DNA: TGCGCCAGCAGCCCCGGGGTGGACACCGGGGAGCTGTTTTTT. The whole variable domain, remainder taken from reference TRBV5-1 and TRBJ2-2, is KAGVTQTPRYLIKTRGQQVTLSCSPISGHRSVSWYQQTPGQGLQFLFEYFSETQRNKGNFPGRFSGRQFSNSRSEMNVSTLELGDSALYLCASSPGVDTGELFFGEGSRLTVL.

This clonotype was counted ten times or more. The rearrangement links TRBV19 to TRBJ1-5, with D uncertain. The CDR3 spans 17 residues. Germline V gene data show CDR1 as LNHDA and CDR2 as SQIVND (reference sequence). Trimming took 7 bases from V and 2 from J, leaving 21 bases between them. The CDR3 bases are TGTGCCAGTAAAGTTCGGGTAGGAGGATCTGGCAATCAGCCCCAGCATTTT. It is translated as CASKVRVGGSGNQPQHF.

In its sample, this clonotype was seen many times. The chain joins TRBV12-3 or TRBV12-4 to TRBJ2-7; D may match TRBD1 or TRBD2 (5 bases each). V was cut by 7 bases and J by 2 bases, with 12 bases left in between. The CDR3 spans 13 residues. CDR3 in DNA: TGTGCCAGCAAAACTTGGGGACCCTACGAGCAGTACTTC. It encodes CASKTWGPYEQYF.

This clonotype was counted many times. The J gene is TRBJ2-7, the V gene TRBV28; 9 nucleotides align to TRBD2. The germline V gene has CDR1 MDHEN and CDR2 SYDVKM. The CDR3 length is 15 residues. With 5 bases clipped from V and 6 bases from J, the junction kept 11 bases outside the gene matches. For the CDR3, the DNA is TGTGCCAGCAGTCCCCAAGCGGGAGGAGGAAGCGAGCAGTACTTC. The encoded protein is CASSPQAGGGSEQYF.

This clonotype showed up many times. V and J are TRBV6-2 or TRBV6-3 and TRBJ1-5; possible D gene TRBD1, 6 bases. The germline gives CDR1 MNHEY, CDR2 SVGEGT. CDR3 length: 15 amino acids. V lost 2 bases, J lost 2 bases, and 10 bases lay in between. The CDR3 reads CASSYEGHRNQPQHF. For the CDR3, the DNA is TGTGCCAGCAGTTACGAGGGACATCGCAATCAGCCCCAGCATTTT.

This clonotype has a count of ten or more. The genes are TRBV6-2 or TRBV6-3 and TRBJ2-7; 8 bases align to TRBD2. The V and J ends lost 7 bases and 5 bases, in that order; junction bases with no gene match: 19. The CDR3 loop spans 17 amino acids. The germline gives CDR1 MNHEY, CDR2 SVGEGT. In DNA form, the CDR3 reads TGTGCCAGCAAGGAGGGGTTAGAGCGGGAGTATGTAAACGAGCAGTACTTC. Protein sequence: CASKEGLEREYVNEQYF.

This clonotype showed up many times. V and J are TRBV9 and TRBJ2-5; 11 positions agree with TRBD1. V shed 2 bases, J shed 5 bases, and the junction held 5 bases outside the gene matches. Germline assignment: CDR1 SGDLS and CDR2 YYNGEE. The CDR3 sequence is 15 residues long. For the CDR3, the DNA is TGTGCCAGCAGCGTCGGGACAGGGGGATCGGAGACCCAGTACTTC. Its translation: CASSVGTGGSETQYF. Drawing the rest from reference TRBV9 and TRBJ2-5, the complete variable domain is DSGVTQTPKHLITATGQRVTLRCSPRSGDLSVYWYQQSLDQGLQFLIQYYNGEERAKGNILERFSAQQFPDLHSELNLSSLELGDSALYFCASSVGTGGSETQYFGPGTRLLVL.

This clonotype was found many times. This sequence joins TRBV30 and TRBJ2-1, with D perhaps being TRBD1 or TRBD2 (5 bases each). The ends were cut back, 4 bases at V and 1 base at J, with 11 bases in the middle. This CDR3 contains 14 residues. CDR1 is GTSNPN, CDR2 SVGIG, per germline (reference sequence). In nucleotides, the CDR3 is TGTGCCTGGAACCGGGGCCTATCCTACAATGAGCAGTTCTTC. Translating it yields CAWNRGLSYNEQFF.

Many counts were recorded for this clonotype. The genes are TRBV20-1 and TRBJ2-3; 11 bases agree with TRBD2. Germline V gene data show CDR1 as DFQATT and CDR2 as SNEGSKA (reference sequence). CDR3 size: 13 residues. With 5 bases clipped from V and 9 bases from J, the junction kept 7 bases outside the gene matches. The CDR3 is CSAGPTSGKTQYF. CDR3 sequence (DNA): TGCAGTGCTGGTCCGACTAGCGGGAAGACGCAGTATTTT.

This clonotype has at least ten counts. The chain employs TRBV20-1 and TRBJ2-5; D might be TRBD1 or TRBD2, each matching 5 bases. The CDR3 length is 13 residues. V was shortened by 5 bases and J by 1 base, with 11 bases between the two germline ends. Looked up from germline, CDR1 is DFQATT and CDR2 is SNEGSKA (reference sequence). CDR3 DNA: TGCAGTGCTCTCGGGGACGGCCAAGAGACCCAGTACTTC. Protein: CSALGDGQETQYF.

Many counts were recorded for this clonotype. The V gene is TRBV20-1, the J gene TRBJ2-1; TRBD1 might be the D (6 bases). Germline CDR1 reads DFQATT; CDR2 reads SNEGSKA (reference sequence). The CDR3 has 16 amino acids. Trimming left V 3 bases short and J 0 bases short, with 15 bases between. The CDR3 reads CSASGQGSSSYNEQFF. DNA of the CDR3: TGCAGTGCTAGTGGGCAGGGGTCAAGCTCCTACAATGAGCAGTTCTTC.

This clonotype occurred many times. The chain combines TRBV21-1 with TRBJ1-5; TRBD1 is the table's D call, not checked against the DNA. TRBV21-1 is described as a pseudogene. This CDR3 contains 15 residues. The CDR3 reads CASNRQGRGDQPQHF. The CDR3, as DNA: TGTGCCAGCAACCGACAGGGGAGGGGTGATCAGCCCCAGCATTTT.

This clonotype was observed at least ten times. The V gene is TRBV5-1, the J gene TRBJ2-1, with D perhaps TRBD1 or TRBD2 (5 bases each). Germline lookup yields CDR1 SGHRS and CDR2 YFSETQ. Trimming shortened V by 4 bases and J by 9 bases, and 20 bases separated the two germline ends. This CDR3 comprises 15 residues. The CDR3 coding sequence is TGCGCCAGCAGCCCACCGGGGCCTATAGCGAGTGAGCAGTTCTTC. Its translation is CASSPPGPIASEQFF.

This clonotype was recorded many times. The CDR3 region has the DNA TGTGCCACCACCATGGGACGGAACTATGGCTACACCTTC. Translating it yields CATTMGRNYGYTF. The rearrangement links TRBV15 to TRBJ1-2; D may be TRBD1 (5 bases). This CDR3 is 13 amino acids long. The V gene lost 7 bases and the J gene lost 2 bases, with 11 bases spanning the gap. Germline V lookup: CDR1 LNHNV, CDR2 YYDKDF (reference sequence).

As to this clonotype: A read error may be the cause here, since a much bigger clone is one base away. V usage is TRBV30 and J usage is TRBJ2-1, with 7 nucleotides matching TRBD2. Germline V lookup: CDR1 GTSNPN, CDR2 SVGIG (reference sequence). CDR3 size: 15 residues. As DNA, the CDR3 is TGTGCCTGGAGCGAAGACTGGCGGGAGCGGAATGAGCAGCTCTTC. Amino acid sequence: CAWSEDWRERNEQLF.

The sample holds many counts of this clonotype. This chain joins TRBV4-3 and TRBJ2-1, with 9 bases identical to TRBD2. Germline V gene sequence: CDR1 LGHNA, CDR2 YSLEER. Trimming at V came to 4 bases and at J to 1 base, leaving 8 bases not matched to a gene. This CDR3 region has 17 residues. The CDR3 spells CASSPARAGGSYNEQFF. CDR3 DNA sequence: TGCGCCAGCAGCCCCGCTCGAGCGGGAGGTTCCTACAATGAGCAGTTCTTC.

This clonotype was detected many times. V usage is TRBV6-2 or TRBV6-3 and J usage is TRBJ1-2, with TRBD1 as a possible D gene (6 bases). Germline CDR1 MNHEY, CDR2 SVGEGT. There are 13 residues in the CDR3. V shed 4 bases and J shed 5 bases, with 11 bases lying between them. CDR3 amino acids: CASSFPQGYGYTF. As DNA, the CDR3 is TGTGCCAGCAGTTTTCCCCAGGGGTATGGCTACACCTTC.

This clonotype was recorded at least ten times. This chain uses TRBV29-1 with TRBJ1-2; 9 nucleotides agree with TRBD1. The CDR3 extends over 13 amino acids. CDR1 is SQVTM, CDR2 ANQGSEA, per germline. The V and J ends lost 3 bases and 8 bases, in that order; junction bases with no gene match: 7. The CDR3 loop is CSVDLQGARGYTF. CDR3 DNA sequence: TGCAGCGTTGATCTACAGGGGGCGCGCGGCTACACCTTC.